This TCR beta chain was obtained from a study of blood T cells in healthy people across ages. A second PCR, run for roughly 7 to 11 cycles, used a sample-barcoded 5' primer plus a J-beta primer mix. TCRdb re-called the 5' RACE reads with MiXCR, one entry per CDR3 protein. The sample has hundreds of thousands of distinct CDR3 sequences, more than 35% seen once. This clonotype was found many times. Its target is not known. Peripheral blood samples of approximately 10 milliliters were drawn from each donor. The study, taken as a whole, reports: Roughly linear declines in TCR beta diversity per million T cells occurred with age. There was a strong correlation between TCR beta diversity and naive T cell percentage.

This sequence was found in a man older than 75 in good health. Sequenced material: blood.

The CDR3 nucleotides are TGTGCCAGCAGTTCACCTTCTAGCGGGAGTTCCTACGAGCAGTACTTC. Amino acid sequence: CASSSPSSGSSYEQYF. The V and J genes are TRBV27 and TRBJ2-7; 10 positions agree with TRBD2. V trimming: 4 bases; J trimming: 1 base; junction bases outside the gene matches: 7. Germline lookup yields CDR1 MNHEY and CDR2 SMNVEV (reference sequence). The length of the CDR3 is 16 residues.